The source of this T cell receptor (beta chain) is a study of T cells after posttransplantation cyclophosphamide. Points from the study as a whole: Recipient CMV seropositivity and CMV reactivation strongly tracked TRB clonality. Skin or GI-infiltrating T cells shared few TRB sequences with blood.

Some clones are missing from TCRdb's copy, which holds only in-frame ones; the method was immunoSEQ multiplex PCR. The repertoire consists of tens of thousands of clones, none detected only once. Germline CDR1 SEHNR, CDR2 FQNEAQ (reference sequence). J was trimmed by 4 bases and V by 5 bases; bases with no gene match: 13. There are 17 residues in the CDR3. Many counts were recorded for this clone. Its antigen is as yet unknown. A marrow graft followed busulfan-fludarabine conditioning, with cyclophosphamide on days +3 and +4. This TCR was recovered from a young adult male patient who received an allogeneic stem cell transplant from a related donor, was CMV-positive, and had no GVHD. Some T cells may originate from the graft donor. The chain couples TRBV7-9 to TRBJ1-5; 8 bases map to TRBD1. The specimen comprised PBMCs, sampled after allogeneic stem cell transplant with posttransplant cyclophosphamide. The CDR3 DNA reads as TGTGCCAGCAGCCCCGGACAGGGCCTCCGGTGGAATCAGCCCCAGCATTTT. Translating it yields CASSPGQGLRWNQPQHF. Looking up the rest from reference TRBV7-9 and TRBJ1-5 gives the full variable domain: DTGVSQNPRHKITKRGQNVTFRCDPISEHNRLYWYRQTLGQGPEFLTYFQNEAQLEKSRLLSDRFSAERPKGSFSTLEIQRTEQGDSAMYLCASSPGQGLRWNQPQHFGDGTRLSIL.